This TCR beta chain was identified in a study of CD8 T cells in Susac syndrome. Study-level findings and limits: It was acknowledged in the study that the number of individuals who were included in its TCR sequencing and HLA analysis was relatively small.

In the case of this clonotype: Its antigen is undetermined.

Germline values: CDR1 MNHEY, CDR2 SVGAGI. The CDR3 is 12 residues long. Between the trimmed V and J ends, which lost 4 bases and 2 bases, there was a span of 5 bases. An input of about 0.45 to 1 ug of RNA was subjected to reverse transcription using random hexamers. Multiplex PCR with immunoSEQ amplified the TCR beta CDR3 across 54 Vbeta and 13 Jbeta. TCRdb re-analysed the immunoSEQ multiplex PCR reads in MiXCR, keeping a single row per CDR3 protein. Of around 200,000 distinct CDR3 sequences listed, approximately 95% are singletons. This chain uses TRBV6-5 with TRBJ2-5; D gene uncertain. Sequencing used CD4+ T cells from PBMCs. This TCR was recovered from a human donor with multiple sclerosis. In DNA form, the CDR3 reads TGTGCCAGCAGTTGGTCACAAGAGACCCAGTACTTC. Residues: CASSWSQETQYF.